This T cell receptor (beta chain) was retrieved from a study of T cells in Graves' hyperthyroidism and ophthalmopathy. In regard to this clonotype: Antigen: not known.

Findings of the study overall: It was a median around seven months before onset that the model predicted ophthalmopathy.

V shed 6 bases and J shed 1 base, with 14 bases lying between them. CDR1 and CDR2 (germline): SGDLS, YYNGEE. The CDR3 runs to 14 residues. TCR beta CDR3 regions were amplified from RNA. The study used the HTBI primer set for a first-round RT-PCR of the TCR CDR3. TCRdb re-called the multiplex PCR reads with MiXCR, one entry per CDR3 protein. The repertoire holds 600,000 or so distinct CDR3 sequences, with approximately 15% as singletons. Exclusion criteria comprised uncontrolled infection, other autoimmune disease, pregnancy or lactation. Thyroid ultrasound, orbital computed tomography, clinical symptoms, and serum thyroxine and TRAb underpinned diagnoses. The PBMCs studied were ones that came from 10 ml fresh peripheral blood.

The source material was blood. The rearrangement links TRBV9 to TRBJ2-7; D may be TRBD1 or TRBD2 (5 bases each). The TCR originated in a woman aged 18-30 years with Graves' ophthalmopathy. DNA of the CDR3: TGTGCCAGCACCCAGGGTAGCGATTCCTACGAGCAGTACTTC. It specifies CASTQGSDSYEQYF.